The 5 T cell receptor beta chains below all came from one sample that was sequenced in a study of Ad26.COV2.S vaccination and SARS-CoV-2 variants. Produced via immunoSEQ multiplex PCR; TCRdb's table is partial and in-frame only. Of 100,000 or so clones in the sample, roughly 80% were seen once. The specimen comprised peripheral blood, sampled after recovery from COVID-19. The receptors originated from a human donor who had recovered from COVID-19.

The gene calls are TRBV5-1 and TRBJ2-3; the D gene could be TRBD1 or TRBD2 (5 bases each). Per the germline V gene, CDR1 is SGHRS and CDR2 is YFSETQ. This CDR3 has 15 amino acids. V lost 0 bases and J 3 bases, leaving 11 bases between the germline ends. This chain's CDR3 is CASSLGGRMTDTQYF. The CDR3 DNA reads as TGCGCCAGCAGCTTGGGGGGACGGATGACAGATACGCAGTATTTT.

The rearrangement uses TRBV7-6 and TRBJ2-2; D possibly corresponds to TRBD1 (6 bases). V lost 2 bases and J lost 1, with 8 bases in between. In germline, CDR1 is SGHVS, CDR2 FNYEAQ. The length of the CDR3 is 15 residues. The CDR3 coding sequence is TGTGCCAGCAGCTTAACGGGACAGAACACCGGGGAGCTGTTTTTT. Encoded protein: CASSLTGQNTGELFF.

This clone has just one count. The V and J genes are TRBV30 and TRBJ2-5; D perhaps matches TRBD1 (6 bases). Trimming shortened V by 0 bases and J by 5 bases, and 10 bases separated the two germline ends. The CDR3 length is 13 residues. Germline assignment: CDR1 GTSNPN and CDR2 SVGIG (reference sequence). The CDR3 loop reads CAWSVQGAETQYF. The CDR3 DNA is TGTGCCTGGAGTGTACAGGGAGCGGAGACCCAGTACTTC.

CDR3 region: CSVYQGRHEQYF. CDR3 DNA sequence: TGCAGCGTGTACCAGGGGAGGCACGAGCAGTACTTC. This chain links TRBV29-1 with TRBJ2-7; tentatively, D is TRBD1 or TRBD2 (6 bases each). This CDR3 has 12 residues. Trimming pared 6 bases from V and 5 bases from J, leaving 14 bases between. Per germline, CDR1 SQVTM and CDR2 ANQGSEA.

This clone showed up just a few times. The J gene is TRBJ2-7, the V gene TRBV5-1, with D maybe TRBD2 (6 bases). This CDR3 comprises 14 residues. CDR1 is SGHRS, CDR2 YFSETQ, per germline. The V gene lost 0 bases and the J gene lost 2 bases, with 9 bases spanning the gap. CDR3 coding DNA: TGCGCCAGCAGCTTGGGCGGGGTTGCCTACGAGCAGTACTTC. This sequence encodes CASSLGGVAYEQYF.